The 29 T cell receptor beta chains below come from one sample, sequenced in a study of CD8 T cells in ankylosing spondylitis. Study-wide results and caveats: About 8 highly homologous variants made up a TCR beta motif, and this motif appeared characteristic of ankylosing spondylitis blood.

For these TCRs, the target antigens are not known. TCRdb reprocessed the 5' RACE reads via MiXCR and lists one record per CDR3 protein. Of under 850,000 distinct CDR3 sequences listed, 19% are singletons. The sequenced sample consisted of blood, either unsorted or a sorted T cell fraction (not recorded which). All receptors derive from a male donor with ankylosing spondylitis.

This chain joins TRBV20-1 and TRBJ2-2; no clear D. Per germline, CDR1 DFQATT and CDR2 SNEGSKA (reference sequence). The CDR3 contains 13 residues. Between the trimmed V and J ends, which lost 2 bases and 4 bases, there was a span of 8 bases. CDR3: CSARRPITGELFF. The CDR3 DNA follows: TGCAGTGCTAGACGTCCGATCACCGGGGAGCTGTTTTTT.

The chain joins TRBV20-1 to TRBJ2-7; D is unclear. CDR1 and CDR2 from the germline V gene are DFQATT and SNEGSKA (reference sequence). The CDR3 length is 10 residues. The CDR3 protein is CSAASNEQYF. CDR3 bases: TGCAGCGCTGCTTCGAACGAGCAGTACTTC.

This clonotype has just a few counts. V gene TRBV29-1 combines with J gene TRBJ2-1; D is uncertain. This CDR3 has 13 residues. Trimming shortened V by 4 bases and J by 0 bases, and 7 bases separated the two germline ends. Per germline, CDR1 SQVTM and CDR2 ANQGSEA. CDR3: CSVVKSSYNEQFF. In DNA, the CDR3 is TGCAGCGTTGTCAAGAGCTCCTACAATGAGCAGTTCTTC.

The rearrangement uses TRBV28 and TRBJ2-3; D is ambiguous. Germline V gene data show CDR1 as MDHEN and CDR2 as SYDVKM. The V end was cut by 0 bases, the J end by 4 bases, with 8 bases between. The CDR3 totals 14 residues. The CDR3 reads CASSLWTFSDTQYF. The DNA for the CDR3 is TGTGCCAGCAGTTTATGGACCTTCTCAGATACGCAGTATTTT.

A few counts support this clonotype. J is TRBJ2-7 and V is TRBV5-1; D gene unclear. The germline V and J ends were trimmed by 3 bases and 3 bases, with 10 bases remaining between them. The length of the CDR3 is 13 residues. Germline V gives CDR1 SGHRS, CDR2 YFSETQ. The chain's CDR3 is CASSSEGDYEQYF. CDR3 DNA: TGCGCCAGCAGCTCCGAAGGAGACTACGAGCAGTACTTC.

The chain is built from TRBV13 and TRBJ2-4, with D maybe TRBD1 (5 bases). The germline CDR1 and CDR2 sequences are PRHDT and FYEKMQ (reference sequence). V was cut by 5 bases and J by 7 bases, with 15 bases left in between. This CDR3 has 14 amino acids. DNA for the CDR3: TGTGCCAGCAGCCCCACAGGTAGTGGGAACATTCAGTACTTC. This encodes CASSPTGSGNIQYF.

This clonotype appeared a few times. This chain uses TRBV4-2 with TRBJ2-3; 9 bases align to TRBD2. J was trimmed by 0 bases and V by 0 bases; bases with no gene match: 4. CDR1 and CDR2 from the germline V gene are LGHNA and YNFKEQ. The CDR3 length is 17 residues. CDR3 amino acids: CASSQEPSGVSTDTQYF. The CDR3 DNA reads as TGTGCCAGCAGCCAAGAACCTAGCGGGGTCAGCACAGATACGCAGTATTTT.

This rearrangement joins TRBV3-1 to TRBJ1-6; D unclear. V lost 0 bases to trimming and J lost 9 bases, with 6 bases between them. CDR1 and CDR2 from the germline V gene are LGHDT and YNNKEL (reference sequence). The CDR3 has 13 residues. The CDR3: CASSQEKASPLHF. As DNA, the CDR3 is TGTGCCAGCAGCCAAGAAAAGGCTTCACCCCTCCACTTT.

V is TRBV6-2 or TRBV6-3 and J is TRBJ2-5; D gene unclear. Trimming shortened V by 6 bases and J by 3 bases, and 14 bases separated the two germline ends. The CDR3 loop spans 14 amino acids. Germline V gene lookup returns CDR1 MNHEY and CDR2 SVGEGT. The CDR3 spells CASRLDTRKETQYF. The DNA of the CDR3 is TGTGCCAGCAGGCTAGACACAAGGAAAGAGACCCAGTACTTC.

This chain connects TRBV7-6 to TRBJ2-7; possibly TRBD1 for D (6 bases). The length of the CDR3 is 15 residues. Trimming removed 6 bases at V and 2 bases at J, with 17 bases between. CDR1 and CDR2 (germline): SGHVS, FNYEAQ. The CDR3 spells CASRLRQVGPYEQYF. The CDR3 nucleotides read TGTGCCAGCAGATTAAGACAGGTCGGACCCTACGAGCAGTACTTC.

This clonotype was detected ten times or more. The rearrangement links TRBV12-3 or TRBV12-4 to TRBJ2-5, with TRBD2 matching over 10 bases. The CDR3 runs 16 residues. Trimming cost V 5 bases and J 1 base; bases outside gene matches: 7. The DNA for the CDR3 is TGTGCCAGCAGTCTCACACTAGCGGGGACCCAAGAGACCCAGTACTTC. Translation: CASSLTLAGTQETQYF.

This clonotype was seen only once. The chain employs TRBV7-6 and TRBJ2-7; 8 nucleotides align to TRBD1. Germline V gene data show CDR1 as SGHVS and CDR2 as FNYEAQ. This CDR3 region has 15 residues. The V and J ends lost 5 bases and 3 bases, in that order; junction bases with no gene match: 9. CDR3 sequence reads: CASSRGTGGNYEQYF. CDR3 DNA sequence: TGTGCCAGCAGCCGGGGGACAGGTGGGAACTACGAGCAGTACTTC.

The V gene is TRBV4-1, the J gene TRBJ2-7; no clear D gene. The germline CDR1 and CDR2 sequences are MGHRA and YSYEKL. The V gene lost 0 bases and the J gene lost 2 bases, with 8 bases spanning the gap. The CDR3 totals 14 residues. The CDR3 region is CASSQDRLAYEQYF. The CDR3 bases are TGCGCCAGCAGCCAAGATAGGCTAGCCTACGAGCAGTACTTC.

This sequence joins TRBV11-1 and TRBJ2-6; unclear D gene. V shed 2 bases and J shed 0 bases, with 17 bases lying between them. The CDR3 runs to 19 residues. The germline CDR1 and CDR2 sequences are SGHAT and FQDESV (reference sequence). For the CDR3, the DNA is TGTGCCAGCAGCTTATTCGGGTTCTCTGGTACCTCTGGGGCCAACGTCCTGACTTTC. Amino acid sequence: CASSLFGFSGTSGANVLTF.

V gene TRBV24-1 combines with J gene TRBJ2-2; D unresolved. The germline V and J ends were trimmed by 5 bases and 6 bases, with 9 bases remaining between them. Germline assignment: CDR1 KGHDR and CDR2 SFDVKD. CDR3 length: 13 amino acids. The CDR3 DNA reads as TGTGCCACCAGTGGGGGTAGGGCCGGGGAGCTGTTTTTT. Translated: CATSGGRAGELFF.

The chain links TRBV3-1 to TRBJ2-3; 9 nucleotides agree with TRBD1. Germline V gives CDR1 LGHDT, CDR2 YNNKEL (reference sequence). J was trimmed by 1 base and V by 1 base; bases with no gene match: 6. The CDR3 consists of 17 residues. The CDR3 coding sequence is TGTGCCAGCAGCCAAGGGACGGGACAGGGTGGCACAGATACGCAGTATTTT. Protein: CASSQGTGQGGTDTQYF.

The chain is built from TRBV5-1 and TRBJ2-3; the D gene could be TRBD1 or TRBD2 (7 bases each). Germline V gives CDR1 SGHRS, CDR2 YFSETQ. V dropped 1 base and J dropped 4 bases, with 16 bases sitting between them. The CDR3 is 16 residues long. The CDR3 DNA sequence: TGCGCCAGCAGCTTGTTCGGCAGGGGGGGGTCAGATACGCAGTATTTT. Translation: CASSLFGRGGSDTQYF.

This clonotype was observed a few times. The chain links TRBV2 to TRBJ1-5, with D maybe TRBD1 (5 bases). Trimming removed 4 bases from V and 0 bases from J, with 10 bases in between. Germline CDR1 SNHLY, CDR2 FYNNEI. The CDR3 spans 15 residues. DNA of the CDR3: TGTGCCAGCAGTGGTTGGGACGGTAGCAATCAGCCCCAGCATTTT. Its translation is CASSGWDGSNQPQHF.

This clonotype appeared many times. The chain is built from TRBV12-3 or TRBV12-4 and TRBJ1-4, with TRBD1 matching over 8 bases. The CDR3 consists of 16 residues. Trimming removed 5 bases from V and 5 bases from J; junction bases left unmatched: 10. The CDR3 sequence is CASSPRQGKANEKLFF. CDR3 sequence (DNA): TGTGCCAGCAGTCCGCGACAGGGGAAGGCCAATGAAAAACTGTTTTTT.

This clonotype has just a few counts. The chain is built from TRBV29-1 and TRBJ2-1; no clear D gene. The CDR3 is made up of 10 amino acids. V gave up 6 bases and J gave up 6 bases, with 6 bases separating them. CDR1 is SQVTM, CDR2 ANQGSEA, per germline. CDR3 region: CSVNSNEQFF. The CDR3 bases are TGCAGCGTCAATAGCAATGAGCAGTTCTTC.

The chain combines TRBV5-6 with TRBJ1-1; D unresolved. Trimming left V 2 bases short and J 0 bases short, with 17 bases between. The germline gives CDR1 SGHDT, CDR2 YYEEEE. CDR3 length equals 17 residues. CDR3 sequence: CASSLGRYATMNTEAFF. The CDR3 nucleotides are TGTGCCAGCAGCTTAGGTCGGTATGCAACTATGAACACTGAAGCTTTCTTT.

This clonotype has more than one count but fewer than ten. V usage is TRBV5-1 and J usage is TRBJ1-1; a weak D match, TRBD1 (6 bases). The CDR3 sequence is 17 residues long. Per germline, CDR1 SGHRS and CDR2 YFSETQ. V dropped 5 bases and J dropped 1 base, with 21 bases sitting between them. The chain's CDR3 is CASRNGQSLGPNTEAFF. The CDR3, as DNA: TGCGCCAGCAGAAACGGACAGAGCCTTGGCCCGAACACTGAAGCTTTCTTT.

The rearrangement links TRBV11-1 to TRBJ1-3; 7 bases agree with TRBD1. Germline assignment: CDR1 SGHAT and CDR2 FQDESV (reference sequence). CDR3 size: 19 residues. The V gene end was trimmed by 5 bases and the J gene end by 0 bases; junction bases not matched to a gene: 16. The CDR3 sequence is CASSSGTAEFDFSGNTIYF. CDR3 coding DNA: TGTGCCAGCAGCAGCGGGACAGCCGAATTTGATTTCTCTGGAAACACCATATATTTT.

The V and J genes are TRBV4-1 and TRBJ1-1, with unresolved D. There are 15 residues in the CDR3. Deletions cut 0 bases from V and 6 bases from J, with 14 bases between. Germline V CDR1 and CDR2: MGHRA, YSYEKL. Here the CDR3 DNA reads TGCGCCAGCAGCCAAGATCATCGGGCCGGGCCTGAAGCTTTCTTT. Translated, it gives CASSQDHRAGPEAFF.

The V call is TRBV12-3 or TRBV12-4, the J call TRBJ2-7; D might be TRBD1 or TRBD2, each matching 5 bases. The V and J ends lost 7 bases and 3 bases respectively, with 16 bases between them. The CDR3 totals 14 residues. The CDR3 sequence is CASTRSGGFYEQYF. The CDR3 region has the DNA TGTGCCAGCACCCGATCTGGGGGTTTCTACGAGCAGTACTTC.

As DNA, the CDR3 is TGCGCCAGCAGCCACCGGGACCTAAACATTCAGTACTTC. Protein sequence: CASSHRDLNIQYF. The chain uses TRBV5-1 and TRBJ2-4; tentatively, D is TRBD1 or TRBD2 (5 bases each). There are 13 residues in the CDR3. Deletions cut 4 bases from V and 6 bases from J, with 11 bases between. Germline-derived CDR1 and CDR2 are SGHRS and YFSETQ.

This clonotype has a handful of counts. V and J are TRBV10-2 and TRBJ2-1; 7 positions agree with TRBD2. The CDR3 runs 16 residues. Germline-derived CDR1 and CDR2 are WSHSY and SAAADI. Trimming removed 0 bases from V and 2 bases from J; junction bases left unmatched: 4. The CDR3: CASSESAGTTYNEQFF. DNA for the CDR3: TGCGCCAGCAGTGAGTCAGCGGGGACCACCTACAATGAGCAGTTCTTC.

This chain links TRBV4-1 with TRBJ2-1; no reliable D call. This CDR3 is 12 amino acids long. The V gene lost 1 base and the J gene lost 8 bases, with 6 bases spanning the gap. Per the germline V gene, CDR1 is MGHRA and CDR2 is YSYEKL. CDR3 DNA sequence: TGCGCCAGCAGCCAAGTGGATCATGAGCAGTTCTTC. Its protein is CASSQVDHEQFF.

This clonotype came up a few times. The chain joins TRBV4-1 to TRBJ2-1; 8 bases align to TRBD1. The CDR3 extends over 16 amino acids. The V and J ends lost 4 bases and 1 base, in that order; junction bases with no gene match: 6. Per germline, CDR1 MGHRA and CDR2 YSYEKL. CDR3 DNA sequence: TGCGCCAGCAGCCCAGGGACAGGCCTTTCCTACAATGAGCAGTTCTTC. Translation gives CASSPGTGLSYNEQFF.